These 17 T cell receptor beta chains came from one sample sequenced in a study of T cells in Graves' hyperthyroidism and ophthalmopathy. RNA transcripts were the template for amplifying TCR beta CDR3 regions. Initially, a first-round RT-PCR of the TCR CDR3 employed the HTBI primer set. In TCRdb, the multiplex PCR reads were re-called with MiXCR into one record per CDR3 protein. Of roughly 640,000 distinct CDR3 sequences in the sample, roughly a sixth were seen once. Sample: blood. The receptors come from a woman between 40 and 50 years old with Graves' ophthalmopathy.

This clonotype was counted ten times or more. The chain uses TRBV20-1 and TRBJ2-1, with 9 bases that match TRBD2. This CDR3 region has 18 residues. Per germline, CDR1 DFQATT and CDR2 SNEGSKA (reference sequence). V lost 3 bases, J lost 0 bases, and 12 bases stayed unmatched. CDR3 bases: TGCAGTGCTAGGTTCGTAGCGGGGGTCAGGAGCTCCTACAATGAGCAGTTCTTC. Residues: CSARFVAGVRSSYNEQFF.

This clonotype was detected a few times. The chain joins TRBV4-1 to TRBJ2-7; the D gene is possibly TRBD1 (6 bases). The CDR3 runs 16 residues. In germline, CDR1 is MGHRA, CDR2 YSYEKL. V gave up 3 bases and J gave up 3 bases, with 18 bases separating them. The CDR3 bases are TGCGCCAGCAGCCAGCTATTCCCAGTCAGGGGCTACGAGCAGTACTTC. Translating it yields CASSQLFPVRGYEQYF.

This clonotype occurred a few times. V and J are TRBV6-1 and TRBJ1-4; D is uncertain. Germline CDR1 and CDR2: MNHNS and SASEGT. V was clipped by 5 bases and J by 0 bases, with 7 bases between them. This CDR3 is built from 14 residues. The CDR3 DNA reads as TGTGCCAGCAGTTGGTCGGCAACTAATGAAAAACTGTTTTTT. It codes for CASSWSATNEKLFF.

The rearrangement links TRBV20-1 to TRBJ2-3; D gene unclear. The CDR3 spans 15 residues. The germline V gene has CDR1 DFQATT and CDR2 SNEGSKA (reference sequence). V was pared by 0 bases and J by 2 bases, with 12 bases between. CDR3 sequence reads: CSARDLTFDTDTQYF. The CDR3 nucleotides are TGCAGTGCTAGAGATCTGACCTTCGACACAGATACGCAGTATTTT.

This clonotype has at least ten counts. CDR3 in amino acids: CASRRASGGELFF. Here the CDR3 DNA reads TGTGCCAGTAGACGGGCGTCGGGCGGGGAGCTGTTTTTT. V is TRBV28 and J is TRBJ2-2, with D hard to call. CDR3 length equals 13 residues. Germline V gene data show CDR1 as MDHEN and CDR2 as SYDVKM. Deletions cut 9 bases from V and 7 bases from J, with 15 bases between.

This clonotype was counted at least ten times. The V and J genes are TRBV6-1 and TRBJ2-5; 11 bases match TRBD1. Germline CDR1 and CDR2: MNHNS and SASEGT. The CDR3 length is 15 residues. Trimming at V came to 5 bases and at J to 2 bases, leaving 4 bases not matched to a gene. The DNA of the CDR3 is TGTGCCAGCAGTACCGGGGACAGGGGGCAAGAGACCCAGTACTTC. This translates into CASSTGDRGQETQYF.

This clonotype came up many times. The chain uses TRBV20-1 and TRBJ2-7; 7 bases fit TRBD2. Germline V gene sequence: CDR1 DFQATT, CDR2 SNEGSKA (reference sequence). CDR3 size: 15 residues. Trimming cost V 6 bases and J 3 bases; bases outside gene matches: 14. The CDR3 region has the DNA TGCAGTGCCAGCTCTTTGGCTAGCGGTTACTACGAGCAGTACTTC. Translating gives CSASSLASGYYEQYF.

This clonotype was picked up many times. The chain couples TRBV20-1 to TRBJ2-2; TRBD2 aligns across 8 bases. The CDR3 totals 16 residues. With 0 bases clipped from V and 5 bases from J, the junction kept 8 bases outside the gene matches. The germline CDR1 and CDR2 sequences are DFQATT and SNEGSKA (reference sequence). Written as DNA, the CDR3 is TGCAGTGCTAGAGATTCCGGGGGGGCCTTGACCGGGGAGCTGTTTTTT. It yields the protein CSARDSGGALTGELFF.

This clonotype was detected ten times or more. V usage is TRBV7-9 and J usage is TRBJ1-1; D possibly corresponds to TRBD1 (5 bases). CDR1 is SEHNR, CDR2 FQNEAQ, per germline (reference sequence). V was pared by 7 bases and J by 0 bases, with 12 bases between. The CDR3 totals 14 residues. This CDR3 reads CASIPTDMNTEAFF. The DNA for the CDR3 is TGTGCCAGCATCCCGACAGACATGAACACTGAAGCTTTCTTT.

The J gene is TRBJ1-4, the V gene TRBV20-1, with 8 bases lining up with TRBD1. The CDR3 spans 12 residues. Germline V gene sequence: CDR1 DFQATT, CDR2 SNEGSKA (reference sequence). The CDR3, as DNA: TGCAGCGGACAGGGCCGAAATGAAAAACTGTTTTTT. Amino acids: CSGQGRNEKLFF.

This clonotype was counted many times. The V and J genes are TRBV3-1 and TRBJ2-1, with D unclear. This CDR3 is built from 15 residues. CDR1 LGHDT and CDR2 YNNKEL come from the germline V gene (reference sequence). V was shortened by 4 bases and J by 3 bases, with 13 bases between the two germline ends. CDR3: CASSRGRAYYNEQFF. CDR3 coding DNA: TGTGCCAGCAGCCGGGGAAGGGCCTACTACAATGAGCAGTTCTTC.

Ten or more counts support this clonotype. V is TRBV10-1 and J is TRBJ2-7; 9 bases agree with TRBD1. The J segment lost 4 bases and the V segment lost 5 bases, leaving 6 bases of the junction unmatched. Germline V gene lookup returns CDR1 WNHNN and CDR2 SYGVQD (reference sequence). CDR3 size: 14 residues. As DNA, the CDR3 is TGCGCCAGCAGTTCGACCGGGACAGGGTACGAGCAGTACTTC. Protein sequence: CASSSTGTGYEQYF.

This clonotype was recorded many times. This rearrangement joins TRBV6-1 to TRBJ2-7; 9 bases are a match to TRBD1. The length of the CDR3 is 17 residues. J was trimmed by 6 bases and V by 6 bases; bases with no gene match: 18. CDR1 is MNHNS and CDR2 is SASEGT in the germline V gene. The CDR3 DNA follows: TGTGCCAGCAGCCAGAGGGCCGGACAGGGGAGTCTATGCGAGCAGTACTTC. The encoded protein is CASSQRAGQGSLCEQYF.

In its sample, this clonotype was seen many times. This rearrangement joins TRBV28 to TRBJ2-7, with D possibly TRBD1 on 5 matching bases. The CDR3 consists of 13 residues. Deletions cut 5 bases from V and 6 bases from J, with 14 bases between. Per germline, CDR1 MDHEN and CDR2 SYDVKM. CDR3 loop: CASSPGSGAEQYF. The CDR3 DNA is TGTGCCAGCAGTCCGGGCTCTGGGGCCGAGCAGTACTTC.

This clonotype was counted a few times. The genes are TRBV19 and TRBJ1-4; no firm D call. The CDR3 has 13 residues. CDR1 is LNHDA, CDR2 SQIVND, per germline (reference sequence). With 7 bases removed from V and 8 bases from J, the gap between germline ends came to 14 bases. CDR3 region: CASKTAGPEKLFF. CDR3 nucleotide sequence: TGTGCCAGTAAGACGGCAGGTCCCGAAAAACTGTTTTTT.

At least ten counts were recorded for this clonotype. The chain carries TRBV7-6 and TRBJ1-1; no clear D gene. V dropped 5 bases and J dropped 7 bases, with 11 bases sitting between them. The CDR3 has 12 amino acids. The V gene's germline CDR1 is SGHVS and CDR2 FNYEAQ. Here the CDR3 DNA reads TGTGCCAGCAGCAGAATAGGGAATGAAGCTTTCTTT. Translating it yields CASSRIGNEAFF.

The rearrangement uses TRBV19 and TRBJ2-1; D is unclear. The CDR3 contains 16 residues. Germline assignment: CDR1 LNHDA and CDR2 SQIVND (reference sequence). Between the trimmed V and J ends, which lost 3 bases and 10 bases, there was a span of 22 bases. The CDR3 reads CASSIVMAAYRREQFF. The CDR3 DNA is TGTGCCAGTAGTATCGTCATGGCGGCCTATAGGAGAGAGCAGTTCTTC. Full variable domain (remainder filled in from reference TRBV19 and TRBJ2-1): DGGITQSPKYLFRKEGQNVTLSCEQNLNHDAMYWYRQDPGQGLRLIYYSQIVNDFQKGDIAEGYSVSREKKESFPLTVTSAQKNPTAFYLCASSIVMAAYRREQFFGPGTRLTVL.